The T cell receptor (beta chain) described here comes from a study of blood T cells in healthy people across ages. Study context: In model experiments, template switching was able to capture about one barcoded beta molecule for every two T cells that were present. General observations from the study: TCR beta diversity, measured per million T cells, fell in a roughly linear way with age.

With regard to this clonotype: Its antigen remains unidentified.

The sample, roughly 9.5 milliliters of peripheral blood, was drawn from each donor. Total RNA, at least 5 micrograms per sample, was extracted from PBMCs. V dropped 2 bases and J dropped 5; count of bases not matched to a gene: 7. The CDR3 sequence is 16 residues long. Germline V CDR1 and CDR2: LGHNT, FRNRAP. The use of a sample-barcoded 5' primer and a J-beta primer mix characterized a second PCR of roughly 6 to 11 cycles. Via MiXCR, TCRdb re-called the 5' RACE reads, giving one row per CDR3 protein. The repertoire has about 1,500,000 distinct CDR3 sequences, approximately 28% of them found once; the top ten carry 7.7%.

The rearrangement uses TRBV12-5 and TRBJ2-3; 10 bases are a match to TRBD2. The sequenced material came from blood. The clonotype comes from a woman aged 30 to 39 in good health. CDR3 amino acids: CASGLLSSGRLDTQYF. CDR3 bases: TGTGCTAGTGGTTTGCTCAGTAGCGGGAGGTTAGATACGCAGTATTTT. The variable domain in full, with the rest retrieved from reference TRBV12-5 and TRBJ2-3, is DARVTQTPRHKVTEMGQEVTMRCQPILGHNTVFWYRQTMMQGLELLAYFRNRAPLDDSGMPKDRFSAEMPDATLATLKIQPSEPRDSAVYFCASGLLSSGRLDTQYFGPGTRLTVL.